The T cell receptor (beta chain) described here comes from a study of PD-1 blockade in classical Hodgkin lymphoma. Each and every patient relapsed after autologous stem cell transplantation, and patients got differing brentuximab vedotin exposure. Per the germline V gene, CDR1 is DFQATT and CDR2 is SNEGSKA (reference sequence). CDR3 size: 11 residues. V was clipped by 6 bases and J by 6 bases, with 8 bases between them. Clones were sequenced by immunoSEQ multiplex PCR, and TCRdb holds only the in-frame ones, with some missing. The sample holds tens of thousands of clones, approximately 70% seen once.

This sequence was found in a human donor with classical Hodgkin lymphoma. J is TRBJ1-4 and V is TRBV20-1; D is unclear. Here the sequenced sample was peripheral blood mononuclear cells (PBMCs), taken at baseline. The CDR3 reads CSAWVDEKLFF. The CDR3 coding sequence is TGCAGTGCATGGGTAGATGAAAAACTGTTTTTT.